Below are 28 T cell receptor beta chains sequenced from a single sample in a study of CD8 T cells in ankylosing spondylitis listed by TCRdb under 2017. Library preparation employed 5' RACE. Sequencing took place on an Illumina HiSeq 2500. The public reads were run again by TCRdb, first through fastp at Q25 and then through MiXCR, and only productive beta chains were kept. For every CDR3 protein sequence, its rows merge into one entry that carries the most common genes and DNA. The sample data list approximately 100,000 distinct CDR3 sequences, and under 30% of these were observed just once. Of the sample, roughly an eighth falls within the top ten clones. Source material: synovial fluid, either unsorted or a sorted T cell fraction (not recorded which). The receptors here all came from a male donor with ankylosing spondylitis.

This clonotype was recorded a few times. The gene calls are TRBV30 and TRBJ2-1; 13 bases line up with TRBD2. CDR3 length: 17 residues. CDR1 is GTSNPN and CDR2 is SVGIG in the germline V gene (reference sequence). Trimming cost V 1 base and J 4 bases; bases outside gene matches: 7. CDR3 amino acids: CAWSALPGLAGYNEQFF. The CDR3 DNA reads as TGTGCCTGGAGTGCTCTCCCGGGACTAGCGGGGTACAATGAGCAGTTCTTC.

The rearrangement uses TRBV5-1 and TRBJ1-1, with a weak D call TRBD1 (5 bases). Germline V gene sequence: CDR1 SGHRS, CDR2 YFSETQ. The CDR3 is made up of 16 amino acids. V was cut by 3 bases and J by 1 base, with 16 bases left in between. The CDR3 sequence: CASSSPLAGPNTEAFF. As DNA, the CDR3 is TGCGCCAGCAGCTCCCCATTGGCAGGGCCGAACACTGAAGCTTTCTTT.

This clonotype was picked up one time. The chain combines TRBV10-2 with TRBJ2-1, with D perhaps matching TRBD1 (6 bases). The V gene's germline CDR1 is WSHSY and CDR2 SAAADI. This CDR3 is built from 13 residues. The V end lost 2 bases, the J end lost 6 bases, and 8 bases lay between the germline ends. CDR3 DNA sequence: TGCGCCAGCAGTGAGCTAGGGGGCAATGAGCAGTTCTTC. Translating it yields CASSELGGNEQFF.

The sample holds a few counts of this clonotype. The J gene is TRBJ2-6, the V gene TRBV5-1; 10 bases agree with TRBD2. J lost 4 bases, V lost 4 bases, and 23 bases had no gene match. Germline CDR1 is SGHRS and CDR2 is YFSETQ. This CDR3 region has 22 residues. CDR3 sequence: CASSGDRTLAGDILQGANVLTF. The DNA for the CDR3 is TGCGCCAGCAGCGGCGACAGAACCCTAGCGGGAGACATACTGCAGGGGGCCAACGTCCTGACTTTC.

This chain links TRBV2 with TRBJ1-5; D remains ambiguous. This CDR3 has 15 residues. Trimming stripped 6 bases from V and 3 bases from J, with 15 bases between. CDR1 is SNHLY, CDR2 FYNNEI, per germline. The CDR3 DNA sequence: TGTGCCAGCAGGAGGACCGCCACGACCAATCAGCCCCAGCATTTT. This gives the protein CASRRTATTNQPQHF.

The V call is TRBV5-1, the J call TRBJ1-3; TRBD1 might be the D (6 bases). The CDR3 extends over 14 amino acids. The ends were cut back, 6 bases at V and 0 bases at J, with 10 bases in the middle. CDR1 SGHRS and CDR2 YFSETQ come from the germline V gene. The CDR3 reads CASKGVSSGNTIYF. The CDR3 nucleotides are TGCGCCAGCAAGGGGGTCTCCTCTGGAAACACCATATATTTT.

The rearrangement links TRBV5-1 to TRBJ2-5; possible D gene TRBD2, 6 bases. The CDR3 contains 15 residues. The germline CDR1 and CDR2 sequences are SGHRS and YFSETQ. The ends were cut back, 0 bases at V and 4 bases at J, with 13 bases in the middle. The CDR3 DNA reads TGCGCCAGCAGCTTGGGCCCGGGGGAACCAGAGACCCAGTACTTC. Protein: CASSLGPGEPETQYF.

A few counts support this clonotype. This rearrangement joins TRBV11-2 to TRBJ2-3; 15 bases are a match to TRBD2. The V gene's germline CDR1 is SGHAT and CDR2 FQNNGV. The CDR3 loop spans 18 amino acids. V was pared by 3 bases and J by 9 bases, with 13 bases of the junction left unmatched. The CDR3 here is CASSLGVGGLAGGRTQYF. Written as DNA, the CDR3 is TGTGCCAGCAGCTTGGGGGTAGGAGGACTAGCGGGAGGGCGAACGCAGTATTTT.

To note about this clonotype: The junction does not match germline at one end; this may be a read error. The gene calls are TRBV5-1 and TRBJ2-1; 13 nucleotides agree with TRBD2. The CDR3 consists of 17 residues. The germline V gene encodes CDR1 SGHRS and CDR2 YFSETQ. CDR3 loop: CASTLGTSGNLYNEQFF. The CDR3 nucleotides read TGCGCCAGCACCTTGGGGACTAGCGGGAATTTGTACAATGAGCAGTTCTTC.

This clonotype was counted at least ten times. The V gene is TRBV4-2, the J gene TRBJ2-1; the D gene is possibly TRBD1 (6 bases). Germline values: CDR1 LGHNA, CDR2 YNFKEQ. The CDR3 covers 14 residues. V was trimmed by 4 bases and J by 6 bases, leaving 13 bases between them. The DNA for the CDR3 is TGTGCCAGCAGCCTGGTCGGGACAACCAATGAGCAGTTCTTC. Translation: CASSLVGTTNEQFF.

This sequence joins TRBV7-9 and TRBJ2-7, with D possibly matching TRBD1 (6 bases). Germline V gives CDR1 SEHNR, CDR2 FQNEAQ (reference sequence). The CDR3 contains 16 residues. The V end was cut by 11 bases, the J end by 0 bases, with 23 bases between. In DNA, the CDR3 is TGTGCCCATCCAGGGGCTATGGAAAAAAGCTCCTACGAGCAGTACGTC. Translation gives CAHPGAMEKSSYEQYV.

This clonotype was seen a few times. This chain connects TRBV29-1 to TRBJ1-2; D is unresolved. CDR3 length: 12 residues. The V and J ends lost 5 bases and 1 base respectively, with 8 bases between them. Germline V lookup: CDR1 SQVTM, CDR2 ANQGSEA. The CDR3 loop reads CSVQTVNYGYTF. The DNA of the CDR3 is TGCAGCGTTCAGACCGTTAACTATGGCTACACCTTC.

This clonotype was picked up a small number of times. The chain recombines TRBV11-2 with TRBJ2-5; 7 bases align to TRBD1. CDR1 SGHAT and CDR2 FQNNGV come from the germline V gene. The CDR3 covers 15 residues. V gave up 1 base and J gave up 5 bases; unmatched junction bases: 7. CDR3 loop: CASSLAGTAYETQYF. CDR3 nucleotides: TGTGCCAGCAGCTTAGCTGGGACAGCGTACGAGACCCAGTACTTC.

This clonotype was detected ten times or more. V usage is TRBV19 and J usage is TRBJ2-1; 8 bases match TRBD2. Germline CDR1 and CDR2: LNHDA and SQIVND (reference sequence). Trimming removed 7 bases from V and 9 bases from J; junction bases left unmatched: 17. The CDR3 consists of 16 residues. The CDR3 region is CASTRVVGGRRVEQFF. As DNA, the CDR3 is TGTGCCAGTACCCGTGTCGTGGGCGGGAGGAGGGTTGAGCAGTTCTTC.

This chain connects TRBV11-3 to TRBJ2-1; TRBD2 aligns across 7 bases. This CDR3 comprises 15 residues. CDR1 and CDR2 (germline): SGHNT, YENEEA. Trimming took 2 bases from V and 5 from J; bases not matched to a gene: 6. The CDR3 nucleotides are TGTGCCAGCAGCTTATTGGGACTACCCGACAATGAGCAGTTCTTC. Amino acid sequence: CASSLLGLPDNEQFF.

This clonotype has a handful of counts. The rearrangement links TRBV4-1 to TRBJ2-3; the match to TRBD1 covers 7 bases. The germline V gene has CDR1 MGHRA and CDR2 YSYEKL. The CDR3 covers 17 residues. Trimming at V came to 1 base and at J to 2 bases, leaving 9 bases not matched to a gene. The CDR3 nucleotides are TGCGCCAGCAGCCAAGGAGGCAGGGGGTTCGCCACAGATACGCAGTATTTT. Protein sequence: CASSQGGRGFATDTQYF.

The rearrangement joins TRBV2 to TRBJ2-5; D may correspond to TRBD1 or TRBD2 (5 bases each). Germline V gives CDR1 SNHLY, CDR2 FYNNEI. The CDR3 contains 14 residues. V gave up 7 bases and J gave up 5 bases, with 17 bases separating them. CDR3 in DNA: TGTGCCAGCAATATGGGACCCACGCGGGAGACCCAGTACTTC. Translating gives CASNMGPTRETQYF.

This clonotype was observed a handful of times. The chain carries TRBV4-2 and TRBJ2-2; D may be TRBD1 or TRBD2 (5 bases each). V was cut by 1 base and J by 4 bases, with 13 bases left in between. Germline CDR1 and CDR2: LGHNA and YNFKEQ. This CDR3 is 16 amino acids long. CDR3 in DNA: TGTGCCAGCAGCCAAGCAAAGGGGAGCGCCACCGGGGAGCTGTTTTTT. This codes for CASSQAKGSATGELFF.

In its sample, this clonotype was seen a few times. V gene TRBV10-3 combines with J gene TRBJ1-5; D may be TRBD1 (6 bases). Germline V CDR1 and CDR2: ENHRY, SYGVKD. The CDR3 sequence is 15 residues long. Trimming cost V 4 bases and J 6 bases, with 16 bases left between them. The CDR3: CAISVEGVYGQPQHF. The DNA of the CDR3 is TGTGCCATCAGTGTGGAGGGGGTCTATGGTCAGCCCCAGCATTTT.

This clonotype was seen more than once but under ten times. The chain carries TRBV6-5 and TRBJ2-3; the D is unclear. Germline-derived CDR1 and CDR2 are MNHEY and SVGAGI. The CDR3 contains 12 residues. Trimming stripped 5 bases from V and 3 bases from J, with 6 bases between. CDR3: CASSDKTDTQYF. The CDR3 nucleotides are TGTGCCAGCAGTGACAAGACAGATACGCAGTATTTT.

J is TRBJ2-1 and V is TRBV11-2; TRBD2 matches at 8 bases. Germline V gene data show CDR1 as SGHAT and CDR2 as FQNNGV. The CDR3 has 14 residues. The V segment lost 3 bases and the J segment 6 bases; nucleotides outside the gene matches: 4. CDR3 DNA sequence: TGTGCCAGCAGCTTTAGCGGGGCGGCCAATGAGCAGTTCTTC. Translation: CASSFSGAANEQFF.

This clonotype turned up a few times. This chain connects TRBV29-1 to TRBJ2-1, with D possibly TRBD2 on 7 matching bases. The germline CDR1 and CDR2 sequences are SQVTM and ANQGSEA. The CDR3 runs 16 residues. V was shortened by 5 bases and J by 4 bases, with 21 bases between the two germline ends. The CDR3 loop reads CSVRARGRGNYNEQFF. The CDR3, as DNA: TGCAGCGTTAGAGCCAGAGGGAGGGGGAATTACAATGAGCAGTTCTTC.

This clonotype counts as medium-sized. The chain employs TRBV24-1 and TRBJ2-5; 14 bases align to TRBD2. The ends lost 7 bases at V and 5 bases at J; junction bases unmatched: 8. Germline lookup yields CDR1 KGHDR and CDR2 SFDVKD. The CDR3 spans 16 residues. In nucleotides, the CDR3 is TGTGCCACCAGCTCGGGACTAGCGGGAGCCTGGGAGACCCAGTACTTC. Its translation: CATSSGLAGAWETQYF.

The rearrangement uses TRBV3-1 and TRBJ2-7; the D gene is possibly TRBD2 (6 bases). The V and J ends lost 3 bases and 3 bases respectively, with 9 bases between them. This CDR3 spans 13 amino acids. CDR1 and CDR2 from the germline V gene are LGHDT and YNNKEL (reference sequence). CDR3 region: CASSHGGNYEQYV. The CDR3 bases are TGTGCCAGCAGCCACGGCGGGAACTACGAGCAGTACGTC.

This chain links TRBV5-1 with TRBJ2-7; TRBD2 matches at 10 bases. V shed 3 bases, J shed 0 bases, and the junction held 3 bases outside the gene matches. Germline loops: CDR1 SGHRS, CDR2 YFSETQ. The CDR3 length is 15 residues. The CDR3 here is CASSYGTSDSYEQYF. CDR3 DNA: TGCGCCAGCAGCTATGGGACTAGCGACTCCTACGAGCAGTACTTC.

The CDR3 DNA reads as TGCGCCAGCAGGGCCGGGACTCCTTCGACCGGGGAGCTGTTTTTT. Protein: CASRAGTPSTGELFF. V usage is TRBV10-2 and J usage is TRBJ2-2, with a weak D call TRBD2 (6 bases). This CDR3 has 15 amino acids. Germline lookup yields CDR1 WSHSY and CDR2 SAAADI. Trimming removed 6 bases at V and 5 bases at J, with 16 bases between.

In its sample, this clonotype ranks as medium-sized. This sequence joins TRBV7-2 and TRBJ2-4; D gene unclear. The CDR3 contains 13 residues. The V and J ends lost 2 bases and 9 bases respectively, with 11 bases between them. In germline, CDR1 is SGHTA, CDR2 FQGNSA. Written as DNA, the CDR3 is TGTGCCAGCAGCTTACTCGTAGGACCCATTCAGTACTTC. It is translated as CASSLLVGPIQYF.

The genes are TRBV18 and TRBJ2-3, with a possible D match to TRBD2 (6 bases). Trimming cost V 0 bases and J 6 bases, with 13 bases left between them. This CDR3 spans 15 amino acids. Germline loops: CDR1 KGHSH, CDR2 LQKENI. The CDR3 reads CASSPPGGREDTQYF. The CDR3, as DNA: TGTGCCAGCTCACCACCCGGAGGGAGAGAGGATACGCAGTATTTT.